This is a list of T cell receptor beta chains from one sample in a study of CD8 T cells in ankylosing spondylitis. TCRdb reprocessed the 5' RACE reads via MiXCR and lists one record per CDR3 protein. The sample has 200,000 to 250,000 distinct CDR3 sequences, around 24% seen once. Specimen: blood, either unsorted or a sorted T cell fraction (not recorded which). These receptor sequences come from a male donor with ankylosing spondylitis or in good health (not recorded which). Each CDR3 is given with its conserved first and last residue. A D gene is named only where the DNA matches it firmly.

J: TRBJ1-1; D: .; V: TRBV5-1; CDR3: CASSEDAGNTEAFF
J: TRBJ2-2; D: TRBD1; V: TRBV11-2; CDR3: CASSLEGGQGTGELFF
J: TRBJ2-7; D: TRBD2; V: TRBV6-5; CDR3: CASSYNSGPTYEQYF
J: TRBJ1-1; D: .; V: TRBV10-3; CDR3: CAISELGRDTEAFF
J: TRBJ2-1; D: TRBD2; V: TRBV29-1; CDR3: CSVERLAGAVEQFF
J: TRBJ2-1; D: TRBD2; V: TRBV20-1; CDR3: CSARSLAGGNIEQFF
J: TRBJ2-7; D: .; V: TRBV4-1; CDR3: CASSQGAGPYEQYF
J: TRBJ1-2; D: .; V: TRBV28; CDR3: CASSPGDRRFSGYTF
J: TRBJ2-1; D: .; V: TRBV20-1; CDR3: CSAPTDLSYNEQFF
J: TRBJ2-7; D: TRBD2; V: TRBV29-1; CDR3: CSVSLDGRGYEQYF
J: TRBJ2-3; D: TRBD2; V: TRBV29-1; CDR3: CSVRVAGGRTDTQYF
J: TRBJ2-5; D: .; V: TRBV20-1; CDR3: CSAVGASGETQYF
J: TRBJ2-6; D: .; V: TRBV29-1; CDR3: CSVEEQRARSGANVLTF
J: TRBJ2-7; D: .; V: TRBV5-1; CDR3: CASRQSGLYEQYF
J: TRBJ2-1; D: .; V: TRBV2; CDR3: CASRVDEGLRSDEQFF
J: TRBJ2-1; D: .; V: TRBV6-5; CDR3: CASSYAFSGRYNEQFF
J: TRBJ2-4; D: TRBD2; V: TRBV20-1; CDR3: CSARRRLAGEMVAKNIQYF
J: TRBJ2-7; D: .; V: TRBV5-1; CDR3: CASRGGTDSYEQYF
J: TRBJ1-6; D: .; V: TRBV7-9; CDR3: CASSLQGSSPLHF
J: TRBJ2-1; D: .; V: TRBV20-1; CDR3: CSARDPAASSYNEQFF
J: TRBJ1-3; D: .; V: TRBV5-1; CDR3: CASSLRRTEGNTIYF
J: TRBJ2-7; D: .; V: TRBV18; CDR3: CASSPPQARSLYEQYF
J: TRBJ2-5; D: .; V: TRBV18; CDR3: CASSPEAARYQETQYF
J: TRBJ2-7; D: TRBD2; V: TRBV4-2; CDR3: CASSQEGTSGSLEQYF
J: TRBJ1-1; D: .; V: TRBV20-1; CDR3: CSAREGGGGMNSEAFF
J: TRBJ1-2; D: .; V: TRBV28; CDR3: CASYRDPYGYTF
J: TRBJ2-1; D: .; V: TRBV10-3; CDR3: CAISGGTRYNEQFF
J: TRBJ2-3; D: TRBD2; V: TRBV5-1; CDR3: CASSLVGGSDTQYF
J: TRBJ2-3; D: TRBD2; V: TRBV5-1; CDR3: CASSPAGVSGSVTDTQYF
J: TRBJ2-7; D: .; V: TRBV25-1; CDR3: CASSASRTSYEQYF
J: TRBJ2-7; D: TRBD1; V: TRBV20-1; CDR3: CSAGQDTYEQYF
J: TRBJ1-5; D: .; V: TRBV20-1; CDR3: CSARGGPPSPNQPQHF
J: TRBJ2-5; D: .; V: TRBV14; CDR3: CASSQDPRRWETQYF
J: TRBJ1-1; D: .; V: TRBV20-1; CDR3: CSARALLPDGEAFF
J: TRBJ2-2; D: TRBD1; V: TRBV10-3; CDR3: CAIAGQGLTGELFF
J: TRBJ2-7; D: TRBD2; V: TRBV15; CDR3: CATSTGLAVYEQYF
J: TRBJ2-7; D: .; V: TRBV6-5; CDR3: CASSLTLKGGGSYEQYF
J: TRBJ2-5; D: TRBD2; V: TRBV12-3/TRBV12-4; CDR3: CASSFRASGNQETQYF
J: TRBJ2-1; D: .; V: TRBV5-5; CDR3: CASSRLAQHNEQFF
J: TRBJ2-7; D: .; V: TRBV20-1; CDR3: CSASVSNYEQYF
J: TRBJ2-2; D: .; V: TRBV6-5; CDR3: CASSYSTRTGELFF
J: TRBJ2-1; D: TRBD1; V: TRBV15; CDR3: CATNRDRGRGEQFF
J: TRBJ2-2; D: TRBD2; V: TRBV24-1; CDR3: CATAGTSGRDTGELFF